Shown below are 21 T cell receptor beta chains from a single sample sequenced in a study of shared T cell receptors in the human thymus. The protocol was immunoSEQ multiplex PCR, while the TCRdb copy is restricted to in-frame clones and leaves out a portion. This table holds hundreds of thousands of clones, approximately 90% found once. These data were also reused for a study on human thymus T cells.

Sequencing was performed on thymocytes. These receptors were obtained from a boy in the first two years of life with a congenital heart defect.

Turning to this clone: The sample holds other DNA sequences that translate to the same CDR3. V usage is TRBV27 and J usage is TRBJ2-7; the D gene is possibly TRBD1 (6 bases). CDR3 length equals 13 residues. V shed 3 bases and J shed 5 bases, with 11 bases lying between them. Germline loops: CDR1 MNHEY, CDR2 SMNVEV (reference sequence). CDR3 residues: CASSFQGSHEQYF. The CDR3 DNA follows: TGTGCCAGCAGTTTCCAGGGGAGCCACGAGCAGTACTTC.

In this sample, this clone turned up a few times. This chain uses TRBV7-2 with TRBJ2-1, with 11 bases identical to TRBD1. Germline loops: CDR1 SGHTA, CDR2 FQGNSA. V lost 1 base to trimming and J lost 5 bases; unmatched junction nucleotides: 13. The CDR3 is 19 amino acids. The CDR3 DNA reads TGTGCCAGCAGCTTAGGAGCTGATCCCGGGACAGGGGGTAACAATGAGCAGTTCTTC. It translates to CASSLGADPGTGGNNEQFF.

In DNA, the CDR3 is TGTGCCAGCGGCGGGGCGGCTAGCGGGAGCTTCTCCTACAATGAGCAGTTCTTC. Translating gives CASGGAASGSFSYNEQFF. The chain combines TRBV7-9 with TRBJ2-1, with 10 bases lining up with TRBD2. The CDR3 loop spans 18 amino acids. Germline CDR1 and CDR2: SEHNR and FQNEAQ (reference sequence). The V segment lost 8 bases and the J segment 0 bases; nucleotides outside the gene matches: 13.

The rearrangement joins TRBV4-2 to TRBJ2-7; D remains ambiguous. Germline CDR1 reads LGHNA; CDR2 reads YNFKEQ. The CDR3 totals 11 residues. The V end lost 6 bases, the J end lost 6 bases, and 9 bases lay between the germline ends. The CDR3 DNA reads TGTGCCAGCAGGGCTGGCTCCGAGCAGTACTTC. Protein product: CASRAGSEQYF.

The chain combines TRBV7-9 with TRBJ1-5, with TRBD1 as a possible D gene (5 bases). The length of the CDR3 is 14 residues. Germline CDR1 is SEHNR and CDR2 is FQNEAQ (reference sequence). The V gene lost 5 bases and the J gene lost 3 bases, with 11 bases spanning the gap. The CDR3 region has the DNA TGTGCCAGCAGCGCCCGGGGGGTCAATCAGCCCCAGCATTTT. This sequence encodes CASSARGVNQPQHF.

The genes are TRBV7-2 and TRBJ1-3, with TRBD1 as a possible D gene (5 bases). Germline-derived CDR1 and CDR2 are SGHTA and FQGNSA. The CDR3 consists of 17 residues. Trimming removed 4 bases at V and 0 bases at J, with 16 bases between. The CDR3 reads CASSSGGAQSSGNTIYF. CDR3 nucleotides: TGTGCCAGCAGCTCCGGAGGGGCGCAGAGCTCTGGAAACACCATATATTTT.

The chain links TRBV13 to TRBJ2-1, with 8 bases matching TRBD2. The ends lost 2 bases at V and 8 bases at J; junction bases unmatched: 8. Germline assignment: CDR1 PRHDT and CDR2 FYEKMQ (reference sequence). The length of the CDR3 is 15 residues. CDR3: CASSLYTGGPDEQFF. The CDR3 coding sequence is TGTGCCAGCAGCTTATATACGGGAGGGCCGGATGAGCAGTTCTTC.

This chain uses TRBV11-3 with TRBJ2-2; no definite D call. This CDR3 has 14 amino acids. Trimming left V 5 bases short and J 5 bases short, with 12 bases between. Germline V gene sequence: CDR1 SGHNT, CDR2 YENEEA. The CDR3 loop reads CASSKPGGTGELFF. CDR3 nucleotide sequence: TGTGCCAGCAGCAAACCCGGCGGAACCGGGGAGCTGTTTTTT.

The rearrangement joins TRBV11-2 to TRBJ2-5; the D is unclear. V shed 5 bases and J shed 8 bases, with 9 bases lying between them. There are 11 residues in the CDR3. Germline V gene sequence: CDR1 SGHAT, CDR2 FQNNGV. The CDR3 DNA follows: TGTGCCAGCAGCCCAGGTCTAACCCAGTACTTC. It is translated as CASSPGLTQYF.

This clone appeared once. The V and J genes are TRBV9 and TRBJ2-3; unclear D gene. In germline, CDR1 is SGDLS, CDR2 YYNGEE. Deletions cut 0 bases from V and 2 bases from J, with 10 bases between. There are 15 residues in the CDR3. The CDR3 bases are TGTGCCAGCAGCGTAGGCCGAGGCTACACAGATACGCAGTATTTT. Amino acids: CASSVGRGYTDTQYF.

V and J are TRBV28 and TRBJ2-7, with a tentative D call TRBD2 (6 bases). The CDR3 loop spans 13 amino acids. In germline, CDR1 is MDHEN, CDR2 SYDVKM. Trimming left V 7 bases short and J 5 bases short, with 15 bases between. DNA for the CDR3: TGTGCCAGCACTCGGGTACGGGGGAACGAGCAGTACTTC. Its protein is CASTRVRGNEQYF.

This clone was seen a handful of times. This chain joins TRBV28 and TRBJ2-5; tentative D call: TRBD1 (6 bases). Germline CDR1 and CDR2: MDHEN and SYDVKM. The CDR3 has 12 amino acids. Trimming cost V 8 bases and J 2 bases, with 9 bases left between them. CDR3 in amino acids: CASHREQETQYF. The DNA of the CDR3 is TGTGCCAGCCACAGGGAGCAAGAGACCCAGTACTTC.

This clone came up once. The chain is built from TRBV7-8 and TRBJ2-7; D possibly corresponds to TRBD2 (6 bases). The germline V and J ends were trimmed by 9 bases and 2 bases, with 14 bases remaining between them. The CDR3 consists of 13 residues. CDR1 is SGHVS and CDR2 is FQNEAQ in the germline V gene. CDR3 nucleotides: TGTGCCAGTGTCGGGAGTTTTACCTACGAGCAGTACTTC. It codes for CASVGSFTYEQYF.

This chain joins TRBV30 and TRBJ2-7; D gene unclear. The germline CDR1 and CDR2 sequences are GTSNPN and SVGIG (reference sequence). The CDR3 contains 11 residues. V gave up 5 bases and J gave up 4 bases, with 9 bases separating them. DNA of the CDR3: TGTGCCTGGTCCTCTCTTTACGAGCAGTACTTC. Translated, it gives CAWSSLYEQYF.

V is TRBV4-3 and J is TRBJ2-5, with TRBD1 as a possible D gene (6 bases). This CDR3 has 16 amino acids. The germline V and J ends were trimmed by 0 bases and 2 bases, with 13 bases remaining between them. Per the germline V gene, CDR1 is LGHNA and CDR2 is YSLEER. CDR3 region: CASSQEGGTSQETQYF. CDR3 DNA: TGCGCCAGCAGCCAAGAAGGGGGTACTTCTCAAGAGACCCAGTACTTC.

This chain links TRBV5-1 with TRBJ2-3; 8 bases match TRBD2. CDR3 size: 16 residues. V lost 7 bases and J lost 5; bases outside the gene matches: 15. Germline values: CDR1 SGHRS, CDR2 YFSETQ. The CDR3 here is CASRGASGWWGDTQYF. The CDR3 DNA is TGCGCCAGCCGCGGGGCTAGCGGGTGGTGGGGAGATACGCAGTATTTT.

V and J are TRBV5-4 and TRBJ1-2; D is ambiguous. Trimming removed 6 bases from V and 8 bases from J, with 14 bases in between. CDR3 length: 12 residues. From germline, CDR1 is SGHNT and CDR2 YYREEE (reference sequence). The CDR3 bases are TGTGCCAGCAACCGATCCGGCGGGGGCTACACCTTC. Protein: CASNRSGGGYTF.

This chain's CDR3 is CASSPRTIGNCTDTQYF. The CDR3 DNA follows: TGTGCCAGCTCACCACGAACTATCGGGAACTGCACAGATACGCAGTATTTT. The V call is TRBV18, the J call TRBJ2-3; a possible D gene is TRBD2 (5 bases). V was trimmed by 1 base and J by 1 base, leaving 15 bases between them. This CDR3 is 17 amino acids long. CDR1 is KGHSH, CDR2 LQKENI, per germline.

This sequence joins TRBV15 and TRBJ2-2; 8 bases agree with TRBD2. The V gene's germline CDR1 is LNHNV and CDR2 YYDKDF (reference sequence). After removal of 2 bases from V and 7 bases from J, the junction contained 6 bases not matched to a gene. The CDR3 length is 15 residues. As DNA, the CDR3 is TGTGCCACCAGCAGACATCGACTAGCGAGCGGGGAGCTGTTTTTT. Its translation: CATSRHRLASGELFF.

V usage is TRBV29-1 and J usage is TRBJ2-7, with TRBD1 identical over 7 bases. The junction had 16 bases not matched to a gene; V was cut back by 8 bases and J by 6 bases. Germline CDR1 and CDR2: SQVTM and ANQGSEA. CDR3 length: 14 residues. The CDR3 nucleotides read TGCAGCCCCTTGGATCCGCCACGGACAGGCGAGCAGTACTTC. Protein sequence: CSPLDPPRTGEQYF.

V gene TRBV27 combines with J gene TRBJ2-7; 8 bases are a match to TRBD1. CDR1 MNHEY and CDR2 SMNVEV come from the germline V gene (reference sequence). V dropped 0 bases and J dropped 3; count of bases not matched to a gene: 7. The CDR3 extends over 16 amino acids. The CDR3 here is CASSLSKTGDCYEQYF. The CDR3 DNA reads TGTGCCAGCAGTTTATCGAAGACAGGGGATTGCTACGAGCAGTACTTC.